This TCR beta chain was documented in a study of T cells in Graves' hyperthyroidism and ophthalmopathy. On the study more broadly: Blood was drawn when the patient was first diagnosed and still untreated. Study-wide results and caveats: Blood shared most expanded thyroid clonotypes above 0.001.

V was pared by 5 bases and J by 0 bases, with 14 bases between. Germline V lookup: CDR1 GTSNPN, CDR2 SVGIG (reference sequence). The CDR3 has 14 residues. RNA transcripts gave rise to amplified TCR beta CDR3 regions. TCR CDR3 regions were first amplified by RT-PCR with HTBI primers. In TCRdb, the multiplex PCR reads were re-called with MiXCR into one record per CDR3 protein. Of roughly 420,000 distinct CDR3 sequences listed, 15% to 18% are singletons. This clonotype was observed many times. Its antigen remains unknown. Sequenced material: blood. The source is a woman younger than 35 with Graves' hyperthyroidism. The chain is built from TRBV30 and TRBJ2-7; a possible D gene is TRBD1 (6 bases). The CDR3 DNA sequence: TGTGCCTGGCCGTTGGCAGGGGCCTCCTACGAGCAGTACTTC. Its translation is CAWPLAGASYEQYF.